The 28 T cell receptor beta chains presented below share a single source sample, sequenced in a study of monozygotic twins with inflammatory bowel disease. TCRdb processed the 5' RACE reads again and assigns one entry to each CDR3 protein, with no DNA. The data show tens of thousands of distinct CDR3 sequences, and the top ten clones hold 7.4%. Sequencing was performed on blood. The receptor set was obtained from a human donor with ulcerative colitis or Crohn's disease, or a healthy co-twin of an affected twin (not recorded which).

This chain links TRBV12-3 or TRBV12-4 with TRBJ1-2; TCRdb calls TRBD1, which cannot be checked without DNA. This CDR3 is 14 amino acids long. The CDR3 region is CASSLDRELGGYTF.

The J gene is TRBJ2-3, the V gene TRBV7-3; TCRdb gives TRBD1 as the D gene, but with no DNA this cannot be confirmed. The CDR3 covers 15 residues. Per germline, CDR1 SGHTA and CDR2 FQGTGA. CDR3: CASSLRGPGTDTQYF.

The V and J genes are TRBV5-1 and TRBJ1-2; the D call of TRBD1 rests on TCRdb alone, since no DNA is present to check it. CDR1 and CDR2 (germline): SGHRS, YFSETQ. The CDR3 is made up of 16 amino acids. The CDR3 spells CASSLDTGGGVFGYTF.

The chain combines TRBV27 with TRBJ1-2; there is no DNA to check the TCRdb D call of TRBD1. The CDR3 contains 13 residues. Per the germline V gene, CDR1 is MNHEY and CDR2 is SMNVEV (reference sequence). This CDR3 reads CASSFRGGNGYTF.

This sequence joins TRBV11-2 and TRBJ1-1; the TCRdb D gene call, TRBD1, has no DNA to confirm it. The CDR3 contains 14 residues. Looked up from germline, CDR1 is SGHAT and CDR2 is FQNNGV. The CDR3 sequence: CASSYGQGVTEAFF.

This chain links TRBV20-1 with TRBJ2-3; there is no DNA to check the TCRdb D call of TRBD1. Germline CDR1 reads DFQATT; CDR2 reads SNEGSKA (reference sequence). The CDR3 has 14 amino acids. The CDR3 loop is CSAPGGGRADTQYF.

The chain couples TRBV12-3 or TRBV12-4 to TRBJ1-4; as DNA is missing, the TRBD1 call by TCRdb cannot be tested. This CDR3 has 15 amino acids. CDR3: CASSLGGERVEKLFF.

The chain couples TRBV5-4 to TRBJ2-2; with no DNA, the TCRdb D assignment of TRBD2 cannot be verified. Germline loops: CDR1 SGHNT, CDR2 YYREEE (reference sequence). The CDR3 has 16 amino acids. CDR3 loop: CASSSRRGGAPGELFF.

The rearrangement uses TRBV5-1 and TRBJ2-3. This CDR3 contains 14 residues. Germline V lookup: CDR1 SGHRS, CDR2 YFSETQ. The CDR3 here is CASSLVGFTDTQYF.

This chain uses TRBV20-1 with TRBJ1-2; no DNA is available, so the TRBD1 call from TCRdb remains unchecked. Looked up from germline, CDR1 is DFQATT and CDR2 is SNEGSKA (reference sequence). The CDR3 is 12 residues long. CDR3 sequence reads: CSARDGRGGYTF.

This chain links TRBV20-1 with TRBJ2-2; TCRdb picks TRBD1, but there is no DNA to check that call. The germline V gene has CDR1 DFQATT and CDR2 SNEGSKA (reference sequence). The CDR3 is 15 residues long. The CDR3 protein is CSARGRGRGTGELFF.

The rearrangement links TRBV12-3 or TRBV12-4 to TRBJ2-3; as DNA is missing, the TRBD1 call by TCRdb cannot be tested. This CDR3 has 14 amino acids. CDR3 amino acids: CASSLSGGPDTQYF.

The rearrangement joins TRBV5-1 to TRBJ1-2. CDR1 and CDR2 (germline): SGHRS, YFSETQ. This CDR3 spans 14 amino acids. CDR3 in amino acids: CASSLAGANYGYTF.

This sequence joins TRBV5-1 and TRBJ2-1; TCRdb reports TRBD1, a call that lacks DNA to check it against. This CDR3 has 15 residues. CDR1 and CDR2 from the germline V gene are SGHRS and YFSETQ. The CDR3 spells CASNSPGAGNNEQFF.

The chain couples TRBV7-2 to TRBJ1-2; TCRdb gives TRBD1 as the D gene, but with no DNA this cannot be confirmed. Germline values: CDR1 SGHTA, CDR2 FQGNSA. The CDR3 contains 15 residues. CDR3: CASSLDLQGDYGYTF.

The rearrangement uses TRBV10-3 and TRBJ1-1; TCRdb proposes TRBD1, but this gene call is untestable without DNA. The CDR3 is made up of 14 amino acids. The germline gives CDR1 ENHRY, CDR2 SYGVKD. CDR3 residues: CAIRETGARTEAFF.

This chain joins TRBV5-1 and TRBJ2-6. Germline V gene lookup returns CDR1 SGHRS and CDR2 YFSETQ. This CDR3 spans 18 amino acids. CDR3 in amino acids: CASSFSQLLASGANVLTF. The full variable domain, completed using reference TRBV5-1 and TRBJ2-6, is KAGVTQTPRYLIKTRGQQVTLSCSPISGHRSVSWYQQTPGQGLQFLFEYFSETQRNKGNFPGRFSGRQFSNSRSEMNVSTLELGDSALYLCASSFSQLLASGANVLTFGAGSRLTVL.

The CDR3 reads CASSQAAALGANVLTF. The gene calls are TRBV3-1 and TRBJ2-6; TCRdb gives TRBD2 as the D gene, but with no DNA this cannot be confirmed. The CDR3 loop spans 16 amino acids. Germline loops: CDR1 LGHDT, CDR2 YNNKEL (reference sequence).

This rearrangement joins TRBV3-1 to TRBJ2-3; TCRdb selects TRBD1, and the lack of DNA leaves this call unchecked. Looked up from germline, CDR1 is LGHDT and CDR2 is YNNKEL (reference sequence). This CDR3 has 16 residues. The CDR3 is CASSQARGGSTDTQYF.

The CDR3 region is CASSIGGPTEAFF. J is TRBJ1-1 and V is TRBV19. From germline, CDR1 is LNHDA and CDR2 SQIVND (reference sequence). This CDR3 contains 13 residues.

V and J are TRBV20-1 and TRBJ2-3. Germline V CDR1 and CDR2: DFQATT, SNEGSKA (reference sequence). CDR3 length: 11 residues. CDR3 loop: CSARRPDTQYF.

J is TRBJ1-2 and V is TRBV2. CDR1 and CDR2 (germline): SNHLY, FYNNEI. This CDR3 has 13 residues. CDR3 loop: CASRAGPMGGYTF.

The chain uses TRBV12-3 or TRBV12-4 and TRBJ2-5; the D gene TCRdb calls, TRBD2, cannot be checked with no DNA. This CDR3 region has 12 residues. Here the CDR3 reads CASSEAGNTQYF.

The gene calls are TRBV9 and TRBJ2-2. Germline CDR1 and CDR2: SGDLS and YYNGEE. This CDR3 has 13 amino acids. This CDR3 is CASSGSGAGELFF.

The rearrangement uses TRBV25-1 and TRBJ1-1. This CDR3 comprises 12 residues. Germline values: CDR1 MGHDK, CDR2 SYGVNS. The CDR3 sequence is CASSVMNTEAFF.

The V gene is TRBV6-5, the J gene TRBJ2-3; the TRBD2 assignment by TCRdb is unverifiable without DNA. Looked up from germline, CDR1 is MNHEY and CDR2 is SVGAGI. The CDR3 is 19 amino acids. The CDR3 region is CASSSSGTGPSGSTDTQYF.

The CDR3 reads CSASGTGPEAFF. The rearrangement uses TRBV20-1 and TRBJ1-1; the TCRdb call, TRBD1, lacks DNA for checking. Germline V CDR1 and CDR2: DFQATT, SNEGSKA (reference sequence). This CDR3 region has 12 residues.

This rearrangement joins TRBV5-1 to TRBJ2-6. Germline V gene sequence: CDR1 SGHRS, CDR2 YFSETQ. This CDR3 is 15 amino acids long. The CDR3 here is CASSFDVQGANVLTF.